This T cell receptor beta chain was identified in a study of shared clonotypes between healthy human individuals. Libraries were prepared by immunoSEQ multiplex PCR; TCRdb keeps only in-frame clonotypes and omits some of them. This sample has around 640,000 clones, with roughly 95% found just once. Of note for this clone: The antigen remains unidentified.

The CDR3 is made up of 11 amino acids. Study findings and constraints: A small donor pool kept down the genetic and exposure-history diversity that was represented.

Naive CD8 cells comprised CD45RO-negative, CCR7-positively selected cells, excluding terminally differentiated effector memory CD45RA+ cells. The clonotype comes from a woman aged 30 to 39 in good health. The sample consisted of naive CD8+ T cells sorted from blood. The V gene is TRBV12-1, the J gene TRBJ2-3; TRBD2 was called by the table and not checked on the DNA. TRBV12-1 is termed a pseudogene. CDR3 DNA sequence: TGTGCCAGCAGCTTCTCGGATACGCAGTATTTT. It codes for CASSFSDTQYF.